This T cell receptor beta chain was observed in a study of CD8 T cells in Susac syndrome. The CD8+ and CD4+ T cells were negatively isolated, with the TEMRA cells enriched by FACS. The germline V gene encodes CDR1 SGDLS and CDR2 YYNGEE. This CDR3 spans 16 amino acids. The V end was cut by 3 bases, the J end by 0 bases, with 14 bases between. Reverse transcription of about 0.5 to 1 ug RNA was carried out with random hexamers. One entry per CDR3 protein results from TCRdb running MiXCR on the immunoSEQ multiplex PCR reads. The profile shows under 200,000 distinct CDR3 sequences, more than 90% of them singletons.

The V call is TRBV9, the J call TRBJ2-3; unclear D gene. This clonotype was sampled from a human donor in good health. Sequencing was performed on CD4+ T cells from PBMCs. The CDR3, as DNA: TGTGCCAGCAGCGCCCTCCCACTTGCTAGCACAGATACGCAGTATTTT. It is translated as CASSALPLASTDTQYF. Full variable domain (rest looked up from reference TRBV9 and TRBJ2-3): DSGVTQTPKHLITATGQRVTLRCSPRSGDLSVYWYQQSLDQGLQFLIQYYNGEERAKGNILERFSAQQFPDLHSELNLSSLELGDSALYFCASSALPLASTDTQYFGPGTRLTVL.